This TCR beta chain was found in a study of human T cells and chemical hapten exposure. Overall study context: DPC (0.01%) was patch tested on the upper back and read at 6 days.

Time point given: pre-sensitization, week 0. As to treatment: therapeutic diphenylcyclopropenone sensitization with weekly scalp DPC. The length of the CDR3 is 14 residues. The J segment lost 0 bases and the V segment lost 8 bases, leaving 6 bases of the junction unmatched. TCRdb passed the RACE reads through MiXCR, listing each CDR3 protein once. The table shows about 260,000 distinct CDR3 sequences, with about 8.1% occurring only once. The TCR sequence derives from a woman between 40 and 50 years old with alopecia areata. Some clones in this sample may be carry-over from other donors' samples. V is TRBV12-3 or TRBV12-4 and J is TRBJ1-1; TRBD1 matches 7 bases. Material: whole blood, obtained in connection with sensitization to the hapten diphenylcyclopropenone (DPC). The CDR3 spells CASLRTGMNTEAFF. CDR3 in DNA: TGTGCCAGCCTCAGGACAGGCATGAACACTGAAGCTTTCTTT.